The text below deals with one T cell receptor (beta chain). As yet, its antigen is unknown. The data are from a study of T cell repertoires in cytomegalovirus infection. Study context: The authors used CMV epitopes that were HLA-C-restricted (recently identified) and HLA-B-restricted (well studied). Both a matching HLA type and CMV infection were indicated by public TCR beta signatures.

Study-wide results and limits: Public TCR beta family frequency separated CMV-and-HLA carriers, including in an independent cohort.

From the reads, TCRdb called clonotypes with MiXCR, one entry per CDR3 protein. The sample shows 600,000 to 700,000 distinct CDR3 sequences, about 30% of them seen only once. This sample comprised cultured PBMCs, obtained from culture after CMV antigen stimulation. This receptor was taken from a human donor in good health (CMV status not recorded). Some clones in this sample may be carry-over from other donors' samples.

The chain's CDR3 is CASRRDKMYQETQYF. The CDR3 bases are TGTGCCAGCAGGAGGGACAAGATGTACCAAGAGACCCAGTACTTC. The V and J genes are TRBV2 and TRBJ2-5; perhaps TRBD1 as D (6 bases). CDR1 SNHLY and CDR2 FYNNEI come from the germline V gene. Trimming took off 6 bases at V and 0 bases at J, with 14 bases between the two ends. This CDR3 has 15 residues.